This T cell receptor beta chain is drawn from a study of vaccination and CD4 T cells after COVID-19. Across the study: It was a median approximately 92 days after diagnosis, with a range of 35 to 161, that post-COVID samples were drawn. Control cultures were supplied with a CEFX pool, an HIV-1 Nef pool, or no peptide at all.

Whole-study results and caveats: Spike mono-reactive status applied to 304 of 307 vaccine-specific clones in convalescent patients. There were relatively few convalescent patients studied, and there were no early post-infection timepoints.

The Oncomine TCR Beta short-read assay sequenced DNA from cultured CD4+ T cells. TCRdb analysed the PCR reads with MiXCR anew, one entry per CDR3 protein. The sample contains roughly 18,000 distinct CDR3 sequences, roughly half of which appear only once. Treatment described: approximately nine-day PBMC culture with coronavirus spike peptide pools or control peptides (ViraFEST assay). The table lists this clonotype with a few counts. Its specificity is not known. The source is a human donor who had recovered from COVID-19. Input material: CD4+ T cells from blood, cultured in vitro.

The CDR3 sequence is CAAHGPGGEAFF. DNA for the CDR3: TGTGCCGCACATGGGCCGGGAGGAGAGGCTTTCTTT. V gene TRBV10-3 combines with J gene TRBJ1-1; D not resolved. The CDR3 length is 12 residues. Germline loops: CDR1 ENHRY, CDR2 SYGVKD. Between the trimmed V and J ends, which lost 11 bases and 11 bases, there was a span of 21 bases.